The 25 T cell receptor beta chains given below trace back to one sample, sequenced in a study of T-cell reconstitution after alpha-beta-depleted transplantation in children. During its preparation, the TCRbeta library received unique molecular identifiers. One entry per CDR3 protein, called by TCRdb with MiXCR from the PCR reads. The table records around 700,000 distinct CDR3 sequences, 13% of them present only once. The source was PBMCs, collected before TCRalphabeta/CD19-depleted stem cell transplant. The source is a girl aged 2 to 9 with congenital amegakaryocytic thrombocytopenia, due to receive a stem cell transplant.

Only a few counts were recorded for this clonotype. The rearrangement joins TRBV5-1 to TRBJ2-3; the D is unclear. The CDR3 runs to 13 residues. V dropped 2 bases and J dropped 2 bases, with 6 bases sitting between them. Germline V CDR1 and CDR2: SGHRS, YFSETQ. As DNA, the CDR3 is TGCGCCAGCAGCTTACAGACCACAGATACGCAGTATTTT. This encodes CASSLQTTDTQYF.

This clonotype was detected ten times or more. The V and J genes are TRBV28 and TRBJ1-6, with D possibly being TRBD1 (6 bases). Germline V lookup: CDR1 MDHEN, CDR2 SYDVKM. V lost 7 bases to trimming and J lost 6 bases, with 10 bases between them. The CDR3 length is 13 residues. CDR3 residues: CASKSQGNSPLHF. For the CDR3, the DNA is TGTGCCAGCAAGTCACAGGGTAATTCACCCCTCCACTTT.

The chain uses TRBV7-7 and TRBJ2-2; D gene ambiguous. The CDR3 has 16 amino acids. Between the trimmed V and J ends, which lost 6 bases and 4 bases, there was a span of 18 bases. Germline-derived CDR1 and CDR2 are SSHAT and FNYEAQ (reference sequence). CDR3 in amino acids: CASSLNFGSSTGELFF. In DNA form, the CDR3 reads TGTGCCAGCAGTCTTAATTTTGGCAGTAGCACCGGGGAGCTGTTTTTT.

This clonotype was seen many times. J is TRBJ2-1 and V is TRBV20-1, with 8 bases lining up with TRBD2. Per the germline V gene, CDR1 is DFQATT and CDR2 is SNEGSKA (reference sequence). The V gene end was trimmed by 6 bases and the J gene end by 2 bases; junction bases not matched to a gene: 6. CDR3 length equals 14 residues. The CDR3 protein is CSAQAGETYNEQFF. The CDR3 nucleotides read TGCAGTGCCCAAGCGGGAGAGACCTACAATGAGCAGTTCTTC.

A remark on this clonotype: One end of the junction varies from germline; a read error may be responsible. The chain carries TRBV5-4 and TRBJ2-4; D not resolved. Germline CDR1 SGHNT, CDR2 YYREEE (reference sequence). The CDR3 runs to 16 residues. The DNA for the CDR3 is TGTGCCAGCTCCCAGTATGTGGAAGGAGCCAAAAGCATTCAGTACTTC. Its translation is CASSQYVEGAKSIQYF.

This clonotype occurred a few times. The gene calls are TRBV6-2 or TRBV6-3 and TRBJ2-2; TRBD1 matches at 8 bases. The CDR3 sequence is 14 residues long. The J segment lost 7 bases and the V segment lost 7 bases, leaving 8 bases of the junction unmatched. Germline CDR1 MNHEY, CDR2 SVGEGT. For the CDR3, the DNA is TGTGCCAGCAAGGTCAGGGGGCCCAGCGGGGAGCTGTTTTTT. It translates to CASKVRGPSGELFF.

This clonotype came up many times. The chain joins TRBV5-1 to TRBJ2-3, with TRBD2 matching 11 bases. The germline V gene encodes CDR1 SGHRS and CDR2 YFSETQ. J lost 5 bases, V lost 6 bases, and 5 bases had no gene match. This CDR3 comprises 14 residues. This CDR3 reads CASTTGTSGDTQYF. CDR3 in DNA: TGCGCCAGCACGACCGGGACTAGCGGAGATACGCAGTATTTT.

This clonotype was counted ten times or more. The chain joins TRBV7-3 to TRBJ2-3; no clear D gene. Germline CDR1 reads SGHTA; CDR2 reads FQGTGA. Trimming left V 4 bases short and J 4 bases short, with 15 bases between. CDR3 size: 15 residues. CDR3 DNA sequence: TGTGCCAGCAGCTCTCTTTTGGTCCGAGCAGATACGCAGTATTTT. This codes for CASSSLLVRADTQYF.

This clonotype was counted between two and nine times. The V gene is TRBV11-2, the J gene TRBJ2-7; weak D call: TRBD1 (5 bases). V gave up 1 base and J gave up 9 bases, with 10 bases separating them. The CDR3 sequence is 12 residues long. The V gene's germline CDR1 is SGHAT and CDR2 FQNNGV. CDR3 coding DNA: TGTGCCAGCAGCTTAGTCAGGGATGGGCAGTACTTC. As protein: CASSLVRDGQYF.

The table lists this clonotype with a few counts. The chain is built from TRBV18 and TRBJ1-3; D is ambiguous. The CDR3 extends over 15 amino acids. Trimming removed 6 bases from V and 2 bases from J, with 14 bases in between. The germline gives CDR1 KGHSH, CDR2 LQKENI. The CDR3, as DNA: TGTGCCAGCTCGCTGGCCTTTGGCGCTGGAAACACCATATATTTT. This sequence encodes CASSLAFGAGNTIYF.

This clonotype was found a few times. The chain uses TRBV20-1 and TRBJ2-1, with D perhaps given as TRBD1 or TRBD2 (5 bases each). CDR1 and CDR2 (germline): DFQATT, SNEGSKA (reference sequence). There are 14 residues in the CDR3. Trimming pared 6 bases from V and 8 bases from J, leaving 20 bases between. Written as DNA, the CDR3 is TGCAGTGCCCGAGGGGCTAGTCGAGCCCATGAGCAGTTCTTC. This gives the protein CSARGASRAHEQFF.

This clonotype was seen a handful of times. The rearrangement joins TRBV5-1 to TRBJ2-1; D is perhaps TRBD2 (6 bases). V dropped 4 bases and J dropped 5 bases, with 16 bases sitting between them. Germline V gene data show CDR1 as SGHRS and CDR2 as YFSETQ. The CDR3 spans 15 residues. The CDR3 sequence: CASSPGVWGNNEQFF. Here the CDR3 DNA reads TGCGCCAGCAGCCCGGGGGTGTGGGGAAACAATGAGCAGTTCTTC. Full variable domain (missing parts from reference TRBV5-1 and TRBJ2-1): KAGVTQTPRYLIKTRGQQVTLSCSPISGHRSVSWYQQTPGQGLQFLFEYFSETQRNKGNFPGRFSGRQFSNSRSEMNVSTLELGDSALYLCASSPGVWGNNEQFFGPGTRLTVL.

In this sample, this clonotype turned up a few times. The V gene is TRBV6-4, the J gene TRBJ2-1, with TRBD2 matching 8 bases. After removal of 4 bases from V and 3 bases from J, the junction contained 5 bases not matched to a gene. CDR3 length: 15 amino acids. Germline values: CDR1 MRHNA, CDR2 SNTAGT. The CDR3 DNA reads as TGTGCCAGCAGTGCCACAACTAGCGGCTACAATGAGCAGTTCTTC. It encodes CASSATTSGYNEQFF.

This clonotype turned up a few times. This rearrangement joins TRBV2 to TRBJ1-2; D is unresolved. From germline, CDR1 is SNHLY and CDR2 FYNNEI. CDR3 length: 13 amino acids. V lost 8 bases and J 4 bases, leaving 14 bases between the germline ends. CDR3 amino acids: CASHPVAGYGYTF. CDR3 bases: TGTGCCAGCCATCCAGTTGCGGGCTATGGCTACACCTTC.

There are a few counts of this clonotype. The genes are TRBV12-3 or TRBV12-4 and TRBJ2-1; TRBD2 matches 10 bases. This CDR3 comprises 16 residues. The V segment lost 3 bases and the J segment 9 bases; nucleotides outside the gene matches: 11. The CDR3 DNA is TGTGCCAGCAGTTTCCGGGTAGCGGGAGGAGTCGGTGAGCAGTTCTTC. Amino acid sequence: CASSFRVAGGVGEQFF.

This clonotype was seen repeatedly, ten times or more. The J gene is TRBJ2-7, the V gene TRBV5-6; D is perhaps TRBD1 (6 bases). Trimming pared 4 bases from V and 3 bases from J, leaving 17 bases between. Germline V CDR1 and CDR2: SGHDT, YYEEEE. The CDR3 runs to 15 residues. CDR3 in DNA: TGTGCCAGCAGCCTGCTAGGGACAAATTTCTACGAGCAGTACTTC. It encodes CASSLLGTNFYEQYF.

This clonotype was detected only a few times. V is TRBV4-1 and J is TRBJ1-1, with unresolved D. Trimming shortened V by 1 base and J by 6 bases, and 12 bases separated the two germline ends. CDR3 length: 14 amino acids. Germline CDR1 reads MGHRA; CDR2 reads YSYEKL. CDR3 in amino acids: CASSQGTSFPEAFF. In DNA form, the CDR3 reads TGCGCCAGCAGCCAAGGGACGAGTTTTCCTGAAGCTTTCTTT.

In its sample, this clonotype was seen a few times. The CDR3 bases are TGCAGTGCTAGCCGCACAACAGGGGGAGCCTCCTACGAGCAGTACTTC. It is translated as CSASRTTGGASYEQYF. J is TRBJ2-7 and V is TRBV20-1; 8 nucleotides match TRBD1. V dropped 3 bases and J dropped 0; count of bases not matched to a gene: 10. The germline gives CDR1 DFQATT, CDR2 SNEGSKA (reference sequence). This CDR3 region has 16 residues.

This clonotype occurred many times. V is TRBV29-1 and J is TRBJ2-7, with D perhaps TRBD1 (5 bases). CDR3 length: 12 residues. Trimming took 4 bases from V and 3 from J, leaving 10 bases between them. The germline CDR1 and CDR2 sequences are SQVTM and ANQGSEA. CDR3 region: CSVGQFNYEQYF. The CDR3, as DNA: TGCAGCGTTGGACAGTTCAACTACGAGCAGTACTTC.

V is TRBV12-3 or TRBV12-4 and J is TRBJ2-7; the D is unclear. V was pared by 3 bases and J by 4 bases, with 13 bases between. The CDR3 loop spans 14 amino acids. In DNA, the CDR3 is TGTGCCAGCAGTTTCGGTACCCTACTTTACGAGCAGTACTTC. It codes for CASSFGTLLYEQYF.

This clonotype was detected once. The chain carries TRBV20-1 and TRBJ2-1; D is unresolved. The germline CDR1 and CDR2 sequences are DFQATT and SNEGSKA (reference sequence). The CDR3 contains 11 residues. The V gene lost 4 bases and the J gene lost 8 bases, with 9 bases spanning the gap. CDR3 in amino acids: CSAKKRYEQFF. Here the CDR3 DNA reads TGCAGTGCTAAAAAGCGCTATGAGCAGTTCTTC.

This clonotype appeared a few times. V and J are TRBV20-1 and TRBJ2-7, with 14 bases aligning to TRBD2. With V trimmed by 3 bases and J by 7 bases, 8 bases remained unmatched. The V gene's germline CDR1 is DFQATT and CDR2 SNEGSKA (reference sequence). This CDR3 comprises 15 residues. The CDR3 here is CSARTSGRASWEQYF. The CDR3 DNA sequence: TGCAGTGCTAGGACTAGCGGGAGGGCCTCCTGGGAGCAGTACTTC.

In this sample, this clonotype turned up many times. The chain is built from TRBV30 and TRBJ2-7; TRBD2 agrees at 7 bases. The CDR3 totals 13 residues. Germline lookup yields CDR1 GTSNPN and CDR2 SVGIG (reference sequence). The junction had 8 bases not matched to a gene; V was cut back by 6 bases and J by 3 bases. CDR3 sequence reads: CACGGLVGYEQYF. CDR3 coding DNA: TGTGCCTGCGGAGGACTAGTTGGCTACGAGCAGTACTTC.

This clonotype was picked up a small number of times. V gene TRBV7-2 combines with J gene TRBJ2-1; D may be TRBD2 (5 bases). The CDR3 is 15 amino acids. Germline loops: CDR1 SGHTA, CDR2 FQGNSA. Trimming left V 7 bases short and J 8 bases short, with 21 bases between. CDR3 nucleotide sequence: TGTGCCAGCACCTCTAGCTACCCGCCCGGCGATGAGCAGTTCTTC. Translating gives CASTSSYPPGDEQFF.

In this sample, this clonotype turned up many times. The rearrangement links TRBV7-9 to TRBJ2-1; D is undetermined. The CDR3 runs 14 residues. Trimming shortened V by 4 bases and J by 6 bases, and 13 bases separated the two germline ends. Germline CDR1 and CDR2: SEHNR and FQNEAQ (reference sequence). The CDR3: CASSSVLVVNEQFF. CDR3 DNA sequence: TGTGCCAGCAGCTCAGTGTTGGTCGTCAATGAGCAGTTCTTC.